Listed below are T cell receptor beta chains from one sample, sequenced in a study of cytotoxic CD8 clonotypes in ibrutinib-treated CLL. Clones were read by immunoSEQ multiplex PCR, and TCRdb kept only the in-frame ones, dropping some. The sample has fewer than 400,000 clones, 67% seen once; the top ten hold roughly 6.8%. The source was PBMCs, collected after 36 months of ibrutinib treatment. These receptor sequences come from a human donor with chronic lymphocytic leukemia. Both conserved end residues are part of each CDR3. The D gene is left open where the match is weak. The size field is filled for only some rows; it gives once, few, many or a size class.

clone size	V gene	J gene	D gene	CDR3 DNA	CDR3 protein
.	TRBV19	TRBJ2-2	.	TGTGCCAGTAGAGACCCCCCGGTGAACACCGGGGAGCTGTTTTTT	CASRDPPVNTGELFF
few	TRBV18	TRBJ1-2	TRBD1	TGTGCCAGCTCACCTGGGACAGACCCTTATGGCTACACCTTC	CASSPGTDPYGYTF
.	TRBV7-9	TRBJ2-5	.	TGTGCCAGCAGCCGCGGGACAATCGGGGAGACCCAGTACTTC	CASSRGTIGETQYF
.	TRBV9	TRBJ1-6	TRBD1	TGTGCCAGCAGCCTCCAGGAGGGGACAGTTACCTATAATTCACCCCTCCACTTT	CASSLQEGTVTYNSPLHF
.	TRBV11-2	TRBJ2-1	.	TGTGCCAGCAGCTTAGATGATCGGGGCCATGAGCAGTTCTTC	CASSLDDRGHEQFF
.	TRBV7-2	TRBJ2-7	.	TGTGCCAGCAGCTTGGCGAGGACCTACGAGCAGTACTTC	CASSLARTYEQYF
.	TRBV7-3	TRBJ2-5	.	TGTGCCAGCAGCCCCAATCCCCCCTCGAGGGTCCAAGAGACCCAGTACTTC	CASSPNPPSRVQETQYF
few	TRBV4-3	TRBJ2-7	.	TGCGCCAGCAGCCAAGATTCTTGGGGCAGGTCCTACGAGCAGTACTTC	CASSQDSWGRSYEQYF
.	TRBV4-1	TRBJ2-5	.	TGCGCCAGCAGCCAATTAAGTTTTGAACCCGAGACCCAGTACTTC	CASSQLSFEPETQYF
once	TRBV13	TRBJ1-2	.	TGTGCCAGCAGCCCTGACAGGTCCTATGGCTACACCTTC	CASSPDRSYGYTF
.	TRBV7-8	TRBJ2-7	.	TGTGCCAGCAGCTTAGCGCTTTGGGCGGGGCCCCTGTACGAGCAGTACTTC	CASSLALWAGPLYEQYF
.	TRBV9	TRBJ2-5	.	TGTGCCAGCAGCGAGCGGTTCTCCCAGTACTTC	CASSERFSQYF
.	TRBV5-1	TRBJ1-2	TRBD1	TGCGCCAGCAGGCGGGACAGGGCTAGTGGCTACACCTTC	CASRRDRASGYTF
.	TRBV11-2	TRBJ2-4	.	TGTGCCAGCAGCTTCGTAGGTCTCCTCGAAAACATTCAGTACTTC	CASSFVGLLENIQYF
few	TRBV2	TRBJ2-7	TRBD2	TGTGCCAGCAAATTCGGCGGGAGTGGGTACGAGCAGTACTTC	CASKFGGSGYEQYF
.	TRBV6-4	TRBJ1-6	.	TGTGCCAGCAGTGCTAAGGGGAATTCACCCCTCCACTTT	CASSAKGNSPLHF
.	TRBV4-1	TRBJ2-2	TRBD2	TGCGCCAGCAGCAAGGTCCGGGACGGACTAGACACCGGGGAGCTGTTTTTT	CASSKVRDGLDTGELFF
few	TRBV7-2	TRBJ1-2	.	TGTGCCAGCAGCTTCATCAGGGGCTATGGCTACACCTTC	CASSFIRGYGYTF
once	TRBV29-1	TRBJ2-7	.	TGCAGCGTTGTAGTACAGGGAAACGAGCAGTACTTC	CSVVVQGNEQYF
.	TRBV18	TRBJ2-7	TRBD2	TGTGCCAGCTCACCATCACTAGCGGGAGTTAACGAGCAGTACTTC	CASSPSLAGVNEQYF
.	TRBV7-2	TRBJ2-1	.	TGTGCCAGCAGCCTAGAAAGCGGTGGAACTGAGCAGTTCTTC	CASSLESGGTEQFF
.	TRBV4-1	TRBJ2-1	.	TGCGCCAGCAGCCAAGTCAATAAGGGGCCTACCTACAATGAGCAGTTCTTC	CASSQVNKGPTYNEQFF
.	TRBV4-3	TRBJ2-1	.	TGCGCCAGCAGCCGCTTTCTAGGTCACAATGAGCAGTTCTTC	CASSRFLGHNEQFF
.	TRBV4-1	TRBJ2-5	TRBD2	TGCGCCAGCAGCCAAGATGCGGGGGGCCTGCAAGAGACCCAGTACTTC	CASSQDAGGLQETQYF
few	TRBV5-1	TRBJ2-7	.	TGCGCCAGCAGCCCCTGGGACGGACCCTACGAGCAGTACTTC	CASSPWDGPYEQYF
.	TRBV29-1	TRBJ2-1	TRBD2	TGCAGCGGTGAAGGGCCGGGACTAGCGCCGAGCTCCTACAATGAGCAGTTCTTC	CSGEGPGLAPSSYNEQFF
.	TRBV1	TRBJ1-1	.	TGCACCAGCAGCCAGGGCAACATGAACACTGAAGCTTTCTTT	CTSSQGNMNTEAFF
.	TRBV13	TRBJ2-1	TRBD2	TGTGCCAGCAGCTTTAATGAGGGAGGGACTAGCGGGTACAATGAGCAGTTCTTC	CASSFNEGGTSGYNEQFF
.	TRBV7-9	TRBJ1-2	.	TGTGCCAGCAGCTTAGCCAGAAACTATGGCTACACCTTC	CASSLARNYGYTF
few	TRBV13	TRBJ2-3	.	TGTGCCAGCAGCTTAGTGGGGAGCACAGATACGCAGTATTTT	CASSLVGSTDTQYF
.	TRBV15	TRBJ2-7	.	TGTGCCACCAGCAAAGCCCCCGCTAACGAGCAGTACTTC	CATSKAPANEQYF
few	TRBV18	TRBJ1-4	.	TGTGCCAGCTCACGTTTCCAGGAGAAACTGTTTTTT	CASSRFQEKLFF
.	TRBV21-1	TRBJ1-1	.	TGTGCCAGCAGCCCCACTGAGGGACAGGGGGAGAAAGCTTTCTTT	CASSPTEGQGEKAFF
few	TRBV7-3	TRBJ2-2	TRBD2	TGTGCCAGCAGCCTCGGACTAGCGAACACCGGGGAGCTGTTTTTT	CASSLGLANTGELFF
.	TRBV4-1	TRBJ2-1	TRBD2	TGCGCCAGCAGCCCTGGACTAGCGGGGGGGCCCTTAAATGAGCAGTTCTTC	CASSPGLAGGPLNEQFF
few	TRBV18	TRBJ2-7	TRBD1	TGTGCCAGCTCGCCCGGGACAGGAGTCTACGAGCAGTACTTC	CASSPGTGVYEQYF
.	TRBV7-9	TRBJ2-7	TRBD1	TGTGCCAGCAGCACAGGACAGGGGTTAGAGTACGAGCAGTACTTC	CASSTGQGLEYEQYF
.	TRBV6-6	TRBJ2-5	.	TGTGCCAGCAGCCTCGGCGGGGCTCAAGAGACCCAGTACTTC	CASSLGGAQETQYF
.	TRBV29-1	TRBJ2-2	.	TGCAGCGTTGAATCGGACCTAAACACCGGGGAGCTGTTTTTT	CSVESDLNTGELFF
.	TRBV25-1	TRBJ2-1	TRBD2	TGTGCCAGCAGCTCAACCGCGCCCGGGACTAGCGGGGGTGAGCAGTTCTTC	CASSSTAPGTSGGEQFF
.	TRBV7-9	TRBJ2-7	.	TGTGCCAGCAGCACGGAGGGAAACAGGCCCTACGAGCAGTACTTC	CASSTEGNRPYEQYF
.	TRBV29-1	TRBJ2-4	.	TGCAGCGTTCAGGGAAGGATGGCCAAAAACATTCAGTACTTC	CSVQGRMAKNIQYF
.	TRBV6-6	TRBJ2-3	.	TGTGCCAGCAGGTACACAGGGTCGGATACGCAGTATTTT	CASRYTGSDTQYF